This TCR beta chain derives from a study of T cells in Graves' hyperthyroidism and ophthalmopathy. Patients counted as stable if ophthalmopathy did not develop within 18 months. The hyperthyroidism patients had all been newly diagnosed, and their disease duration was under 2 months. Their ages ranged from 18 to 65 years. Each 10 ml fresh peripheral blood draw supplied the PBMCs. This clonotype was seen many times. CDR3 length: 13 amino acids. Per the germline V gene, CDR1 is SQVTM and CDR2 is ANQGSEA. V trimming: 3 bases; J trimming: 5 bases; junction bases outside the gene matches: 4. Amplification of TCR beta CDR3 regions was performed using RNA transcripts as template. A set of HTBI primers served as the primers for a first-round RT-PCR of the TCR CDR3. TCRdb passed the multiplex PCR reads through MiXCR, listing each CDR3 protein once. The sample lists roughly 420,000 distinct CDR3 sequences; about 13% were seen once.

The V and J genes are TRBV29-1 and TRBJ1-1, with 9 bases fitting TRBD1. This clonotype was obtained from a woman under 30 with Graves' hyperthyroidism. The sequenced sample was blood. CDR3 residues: CSVETGGGTEAFF. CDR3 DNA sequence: TGCAGCGTTGAGACAGGGGGAGGTACTGAAGCTTTCTTT. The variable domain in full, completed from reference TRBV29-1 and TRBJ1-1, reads SAVISQKPSRDICQRGTSLTIQCQVDSQVTMMFWYRQQPGQSLTLIATANQGSEATYESGFVIDKFPISRPNLTFSTLTVSNMSPEDSSIYLCSVETGGGTEAFFGQGTRLTVV.